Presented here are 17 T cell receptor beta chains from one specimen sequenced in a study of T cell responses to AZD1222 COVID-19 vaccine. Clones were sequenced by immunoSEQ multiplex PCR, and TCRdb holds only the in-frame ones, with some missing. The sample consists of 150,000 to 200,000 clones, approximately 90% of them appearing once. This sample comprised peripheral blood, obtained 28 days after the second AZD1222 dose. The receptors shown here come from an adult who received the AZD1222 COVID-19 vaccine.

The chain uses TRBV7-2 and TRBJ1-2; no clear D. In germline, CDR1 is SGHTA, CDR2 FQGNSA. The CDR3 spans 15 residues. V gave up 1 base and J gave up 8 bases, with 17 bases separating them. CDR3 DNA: TGTGCCAGCAGCTTAGGATCCTTAGGATACTGGGGCTACACCTTC. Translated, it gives CASSLGSLGYWGYTF.

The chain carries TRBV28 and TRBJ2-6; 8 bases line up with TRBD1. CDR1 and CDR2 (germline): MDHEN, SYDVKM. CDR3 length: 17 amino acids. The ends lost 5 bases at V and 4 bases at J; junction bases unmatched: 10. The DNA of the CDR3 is TGTGCCAGCAGTAGACGGACAGGGCAATCAGGGGCCAACGTCCTGACTTTC. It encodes CASSRRTGQSGANVLTF.

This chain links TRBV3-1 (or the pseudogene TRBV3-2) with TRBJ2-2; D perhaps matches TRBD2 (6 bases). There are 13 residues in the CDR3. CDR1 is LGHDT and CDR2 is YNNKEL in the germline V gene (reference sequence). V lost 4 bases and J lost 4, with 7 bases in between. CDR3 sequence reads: CASSLRGTGELFF. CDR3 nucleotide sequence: TGTGCCAGCAGCCTGCGGGGCACCGGGGAGCTGTTTTTT.

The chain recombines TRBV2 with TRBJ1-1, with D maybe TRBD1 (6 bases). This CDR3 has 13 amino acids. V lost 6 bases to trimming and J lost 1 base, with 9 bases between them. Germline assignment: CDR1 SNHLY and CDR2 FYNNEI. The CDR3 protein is CASRGTRNTEAFF. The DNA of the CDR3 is TGTGCCAGCAGAGGGACAAGGAACACTGAAGCTTTCTTT. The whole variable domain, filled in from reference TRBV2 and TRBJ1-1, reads EPEVTQTPSHQVTQMGQEVILRCVPISNHLYFYWYRQILGQKVEFLVSFYNNEISEKSEIFDDQFSVERPDGSNFTLKIRSTKLEDSAMYFCASRGTRNTEAFFGQGTRLTVV.

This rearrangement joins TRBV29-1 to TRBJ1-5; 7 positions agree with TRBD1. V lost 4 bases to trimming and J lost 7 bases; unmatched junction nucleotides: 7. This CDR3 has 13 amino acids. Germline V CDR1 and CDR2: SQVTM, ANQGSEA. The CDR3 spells CSVVDRDGQPQHF. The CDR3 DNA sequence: TGCAGCGTTGTCGACAGGGATGGACAGCCCCAGCATTTT.

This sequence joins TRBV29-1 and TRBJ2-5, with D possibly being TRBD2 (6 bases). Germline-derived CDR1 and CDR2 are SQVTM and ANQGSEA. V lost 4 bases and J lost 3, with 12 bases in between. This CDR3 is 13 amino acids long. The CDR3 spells CSVAGVAKETQYF. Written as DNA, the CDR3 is TGCAGCGTTGCGGGAGTTGCCAAAGAGACCCAGTACTTC.

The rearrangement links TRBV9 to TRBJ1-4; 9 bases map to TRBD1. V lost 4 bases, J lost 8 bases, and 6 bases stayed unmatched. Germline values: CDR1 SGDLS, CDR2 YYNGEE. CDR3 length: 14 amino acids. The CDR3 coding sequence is TGTGCCAGCAGCCCTACAGGGGGCCGGGAAAAACTGTTTTTT. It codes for CASSPTGGREKLFF.

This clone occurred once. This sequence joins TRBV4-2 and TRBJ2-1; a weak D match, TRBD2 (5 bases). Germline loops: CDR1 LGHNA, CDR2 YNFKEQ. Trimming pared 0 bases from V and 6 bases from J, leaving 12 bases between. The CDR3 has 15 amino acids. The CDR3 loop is CASSQEDEAANEQFF. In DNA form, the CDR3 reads TGTGCCAGCAGCCAAGAGGACGAAGCGGCCAATGAGCAGTTCTTC.

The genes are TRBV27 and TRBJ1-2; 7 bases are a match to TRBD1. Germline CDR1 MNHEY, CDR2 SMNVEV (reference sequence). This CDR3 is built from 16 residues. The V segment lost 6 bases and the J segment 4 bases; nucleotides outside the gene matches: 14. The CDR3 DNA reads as TGTGCCAGCAGCATTCCCTCCCCGGGACAGACCTATGGCTACACCTTC. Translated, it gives CASSIPSPGQTYGYTF.

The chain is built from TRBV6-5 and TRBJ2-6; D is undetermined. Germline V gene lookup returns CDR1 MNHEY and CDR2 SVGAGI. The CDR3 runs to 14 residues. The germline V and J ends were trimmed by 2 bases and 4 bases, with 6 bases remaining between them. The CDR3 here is CASSYGNGANVLTF. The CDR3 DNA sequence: TGTGCCAGCAGTTACGGGAACGGGGCCAACGTCCTGACTTTC.

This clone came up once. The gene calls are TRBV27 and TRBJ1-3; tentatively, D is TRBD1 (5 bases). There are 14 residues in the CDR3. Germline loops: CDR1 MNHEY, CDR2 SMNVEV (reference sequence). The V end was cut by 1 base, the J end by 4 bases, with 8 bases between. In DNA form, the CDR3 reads TGTGCCAGCAGTTTATTGGCAGGGGGAAACACCATATATTTT. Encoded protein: CASSLLAGGNTIYF.

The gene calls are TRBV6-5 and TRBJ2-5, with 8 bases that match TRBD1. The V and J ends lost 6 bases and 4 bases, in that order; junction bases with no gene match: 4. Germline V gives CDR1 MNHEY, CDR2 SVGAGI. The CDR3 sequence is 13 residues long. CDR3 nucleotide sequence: TGTGCCAGCAGGCGACAGGGGTCAGAGACCCAGTACTTC. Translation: CASRRQGSETQYF.

DNA of the CDR3: TGTGCCAGTAGACCCGGGACAGGGGGCTTTCAGCCCCAGCATTTT. Its translation: CASRPGTGGFQPQHF. This chain joins TRBV19 and TRBJ1-5; 12 bases fit TRBD1. Germline loops: CDR1 LNHDA, CDR2 SQIVND (reference sequence). The junction had 6 bases not matched to a gene; V was cut back by 6 bases and J by 6 bases. The CDR3 has 15 residues.

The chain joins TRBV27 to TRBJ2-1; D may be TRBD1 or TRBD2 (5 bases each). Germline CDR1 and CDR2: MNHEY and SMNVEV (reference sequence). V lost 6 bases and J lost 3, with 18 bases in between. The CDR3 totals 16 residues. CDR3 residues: CASRRTEDKGYNEQFF. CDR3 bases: TGTGCCAGCAGACGGACGGAGGACAAGGGCTACAATGAGCAGTTCTTC.

This chain's CDR3 is CASSYSRPGANVLTF. CDR3 DNA: TGTGCCAGCAGTTACTCGAGGCCTGGGGCCAACGTCCTGACTTTC. The rearrangement joins TRBV6-2 or TRBV6-3 to TRBJ2-6; D ambiguous. This CDR3 region has 15 residues. The ends were cut back, 0 bases at V and 2 bases at J, with 5 bases in the middle. Per germline, CDR1 MNHEY and CDR2 SVGEGT.

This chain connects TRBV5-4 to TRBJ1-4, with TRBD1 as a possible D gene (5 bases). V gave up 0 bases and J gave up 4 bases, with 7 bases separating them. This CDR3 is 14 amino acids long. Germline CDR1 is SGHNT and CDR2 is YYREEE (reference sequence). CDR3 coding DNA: TGTGCCAGCAGCTTGGGGGGGGATAATGAAAAACTGTTTTTT. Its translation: CASSLGGDNEKLFF.

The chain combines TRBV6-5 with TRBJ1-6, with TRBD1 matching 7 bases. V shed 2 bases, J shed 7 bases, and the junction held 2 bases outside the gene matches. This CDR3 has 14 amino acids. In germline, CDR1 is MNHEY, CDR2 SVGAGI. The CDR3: CASSYVQGNSPLHF. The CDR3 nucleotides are TGTGCCAGCAGTTACGTACAGGGGAATTCACCCCTCCACTTT.